This T cell receptor beta chain was found in a study of technical replicates of blood from several donors. Clones were sequenced by immunoSEQ multiplex PCR, and TCRdb holds only the in-frame ones, with some missing. The data show approximately 82,000 clones, with around 94% seen just once and over 0.25% held by the top ten. Sequencing was done on a sample of T cells isolated from PBMCs. The receptor's source is a human donor in good health.

CDR3 nucleotides: TGCAGCGTTGCCAGGACAGGGAATTGGGTAGGCGACACTGAAGCTTTCTTT. It encodes CSVARTGNWVGDTEAFF. The chain is built from TRBV29-1 and TRBJ1-1; 8 bases are shared with TRBD1. Trimming removed 4 bases from V and 3 bases from J; junction bases left unmatched: 16. The germline V gene encodes CDR1 SQVTM and CDR2 ANQGSEA. This CDR3 is built from 17 residues.